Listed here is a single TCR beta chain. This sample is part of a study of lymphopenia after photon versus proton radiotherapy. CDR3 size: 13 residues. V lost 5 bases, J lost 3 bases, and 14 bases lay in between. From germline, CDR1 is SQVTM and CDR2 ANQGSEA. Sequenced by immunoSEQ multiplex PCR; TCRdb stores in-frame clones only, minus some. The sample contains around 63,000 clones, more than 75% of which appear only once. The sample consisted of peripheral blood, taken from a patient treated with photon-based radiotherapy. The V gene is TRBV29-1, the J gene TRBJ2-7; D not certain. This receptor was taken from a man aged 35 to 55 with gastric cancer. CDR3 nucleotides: TGCAGCGTTCATGGCGAGACATACTACGAGCAGTACTTC. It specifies CSVHGETYYEQYF.